The clone carrying this TCR beta chain was picked up one time. The table came from immunoSEQ multiplex PCR; TCRdb's copy has only in-frame clones and leaves some out. The sample lists approximately 140,000 clones, approximately 91% occurring once. This entry is derived from a study of T cell responses to AZD1222 COVID-19 vaccine. The sequence was obtained from an adult who received the AZD1222 COVID-19 vaccine. This specimen was peripheral blood, taken 28 days after the second AZD1222 dose.

CDR3 sequence reads: CASSYPDRDYGYTF. CDR3 coding DNA: TGTGCCAGCAGTTACCCGGACAGGGACTATGGCTACACCTTC. The chain couples TRBV6-5 to TRBJ1-2; the match to TRBD1 covers 8 bases. V trimming: 2 bases; J trimming: 3 bases; junction bases outside the gene matches: 2. CDR1 is MNHEY and CDR2 is SVGAGI in the germline V gene. CDR3 length equals 14 residues.